One and the same sample provided the 23 T cell receptor beta chains below, sequenced in a study of cytomegalovirus exposure and HLA in healthy donors. PCR amplification relied on 60 Vbeta primers (plus 13 Jbeta primers). Method: immunoSEQ multiplex PCR; TCRdb's copy keeps in-frame clones and lacks some. The table shows 200,000 to 250,000 clones, with 70% occurring only once. The sample was PBMCs. The receptor source for this set is a man aged 35 to 55 in good health and CMV-seropositive.

The V gene is TRBV5-1, the J gene TRBJ2-7; a weak D match, TRBD1 (5 bases). There are 13 residues in the CDR3. Trimming removed 3 bases from V and 7 bases from J, with 14 bases in between. Per germline, CDR1 SGHRS and CDR2 YFSETQ. CDR3 amino acids: CASSSTPGREQYF. In nucleotides, the CDR3 is TGCGCCAGCAGCTCGACCCCAGGGCGTGAGCAGTACTTC.

In this sample, this clone turned up a few times. This rearrangement joins TRBV5-6 to TRBJ1-5, with 7 bases lining up with TRBD1. Germline CDR1 SGHDT, CDR2 YYEEEE. The CDR3 is made up of 13 amino acids. J gave up 4 bases and V 4 bases, and 2 bases lay outside the gene matches. For the CDR3, the DNA is TGTGCCAGCAGCCAGACAGGGAATCAGCCCCAGCATTTT. Its translation: CASSQTGNQPQHF.

The CDR3, as DNA: TGCGCCAGCAGCCGGCGGGACAGGGAATATGGCTACACCTTC. This gives the protein CASSRRDREYGYTF. J is TRBJ1-2 and V is TRBV4-1; 9 nucleotides agree with TRBD1. The trim removed 4 bases at V and 5 bases at J, leaving 5 bases unmatched. Germline V gene sequence: CDR1 MGHRA, CDR2 YSYEKL. The CDR3 covers 14 residues.

V gene TRBV5-1 combines with J gene TRBJ2-2; the D gene is possibly TRBD1 (6 bases). CDR3 length equals 15 residues. Trimming pared 4 bases from V and 7 bases from J, leaving 17 bases between. The germline V gene encodes CDR1 SGHRS and CDR2 YFSETQ. Here the CDR3 reads CASSIDRSVGGELFF. The CDR3 DNA reads TGCGCCAGCAGCATTGACAGGTCCGTAGGCGGGGAGCTGTTTTTT.

V is TRBV6-5 and J is TRBJ2-1; maybe TRBD2 (5 bases). This CDR3 is built from 14 residues. CDR1 and CDR2 from the germline V gene are MNHEY and SVGAGI. With 0 bases removed from V and 7 bases from J, the gap between germline ends came to 10 bases. The CDR3 nucleotides are TGTGCCAGCAGTTACTCCTCGGGGTCAAATGAGCAGTTCTTC. It yields the protein CASSYSSGSNEQFF.

The rearrangement uses TRBV10-3 and TRBJ1-3; D is possibly TRBD1 (6 bases). This CDR3 contains 12 residues. V was shortened by 11 bases and J by 4 bases, with 12 bases between the two germline ends. CDR1 ENHRY and CDR2 SYGVKD come from the germline V gene. The CDR3 DNA is TGTGCCCACCAGGACAGCGGAAACACCATATATTTT. This codes for CAHQDSGNTIYF.

The chain couples TRBV6-4 to TRBJ2-2; 12 bases are a match to TRBD1. The CDR3 consists of 14 residues. Trimming removed 10 bases from V and 5 bases from J; junction bases left unmatched: 5. The germline CDR1 and CDR2 sequences are MRHNA and SNTAGT. CDR3 amino acids: CANSGQGATGELFF. CDR3 DNA: TGTGCCAACTCGGGACAGGGGGCGACCGGGGAGCTGTTTTTT.

The V gene is TRBV19, the J gene TRBJ2-3; TRBD2 matches 8 bases. The J segment lost 0 bases and the V segment lost 5 bases, leaving 4 bases of the junction unmatched. Germline CDR1 reads LNHDA; CDR2 reads SQIVND (reference sequence). The CDR3 is 15 residues long. The chain's CDR3 is CASSVASGSTDTQYF. The CDR3 region has the DNA TGTGCCAGTAGTGTGGCTAGCGGGAGCACAGATACGCAGTATTTT.

The rearrangement links TRBV13 to TRBJ2-1; the D is unclear. The CDR3 contains 15 residues. V was cut by 5 bases and J by 7 bases, with 18 bases left in between. CDR1 is PRHDT and CDR2 is FYEKMQ in the germline V gene (reference sequence). The CDR3 sequence is CASSPSPPGPNEQFF. The CDR3 coding sequence is TGTGCCAGCAGCCCCTCCCCCCCGGGTCCGAATGAGCAGTTCTTC.

This chain connects TRBV6-1 to TRBJ1-3, with a possible D match to TRBD1 (6 bases). The V gene lost 5 bases and the J gene lost 0 bases, with 11 bases spanning the gap. Germline V CDR1 and CDR2: MNHNS, SASEGT. The CDR3 is made up of 15 amino acids. The CDR3 DNA is TGTGCCAGCAGTCGTGACAGGAGCTCTGGAAACACCATATATTTT. It encodes CASSRDRSSGNTIYF.

This clone was observed once. V usage is TRBV6-5 and J usage is TRBJ2-7, with D perhaps matching TRBD2 (7 bases). Trimming took off 8 bases at V and 3 bases at J, with 17 bases between the two ends. CDR1 is MNHEY, CDR2 SVGAGI, per germline. The length of the CDR3 is 14 residues. The CDR3 is CASLPRGGGYEQYF. The DNA of the CDR3 is TGTGCCAGCCTCCCGAGGGGGGGAGGCTACGAGCAGTACTTC.

This rearrangement joins TRBV6-1 to TRBJ2-1, with 11 bases identical to TRBD2. The V and J ends lost 4 bases and 4 bases, in that order; junction bases with no gene match: 6. CDR3 length: 16 residues. The germline gives CDR1 MNHNS, CDR2 SASEGT. This CDR3 reads CASSASLAGVYNEQFF. CDR3 nucleotides: TGTGCCAGCAGTGCATCACTAGCGGGGGTATACAATGAGCAGTTCTTC.

The rearrangement joins TRBV5-5 to TRBJ1-1, with a weak D call TRBD1 (5 bases). Germline V CDR1 and CDR2: SGHKS, YYEKEE (reference sequence). V was trimmed by 2 bases and J by 4 bases, leaving 12 bases between them. This CDR3 contains 14 residues. CDR3 nucleotides: TGTGCCAGCAGCTTAGTTTGGGGCCGCACTGAAGCTTTCTTT. It encodes CASSLVWGRTEAFF. Drawing the rest from reference TRBV5-5 and TRBJ1-1, the complete variable domain is DAGVTQSPTHLIKTRGQQVTLRCSPISGHKSVSWYQQVLGQGPQFIFQYYEKEERGRGNFPDRFSARQFPNYSSELNVNALLLGDSALYLCASSLVWGRTEAFFGQGTRLTVV.

This chain connects TRBV7-9 to TRBJ2-5; D might be TRBD1 (6 bases). The J call is uncertain, as TRBJ2-7 better fits the DNA end. The CDR3 is 13 residues long. The V gene's germline CDR1 is SEHNR and CDR2 FQNEAQ (reference sequence). The CDR3 DNA is TGTGCCAGCGTAGGAACCACAGGGTACGAGCAGTACTTC. It yields the protein CASVGTTGYEQYF.

The J gene is TRBJ1-6, the V gene TRBV5-1; D call uncertain. V lost 2 bases to trimming and J lost 1 base, with 16 bases between them. Germline CDR1 reads SGHRS; CDR2 reads YFSETQ. The CDR3 runs to 18 residues. The CDR3 reads CASSFQSGLRSYNSPLHF. CDR3 sequence (DNA): TGCGCCAGCAGCTTCCAGAGTGGGCTTCGGTCCTATAATTCACCCCTCCACTTT.

This rearrangement joins TRBV4-1 to TRBJ2-5; 11 nucleotides match TRBD2. This CDR3 contains 17 residues. Per the germline V gene, CDR1 is MGHRA and CDR2 is YSYEKL. Trimming removed 0 bases from V and 5 bases from J; junction bases left unmatched: 8. The chain's CDR3 is CASSQDRLAGGKETQYF. CDR3 DNA: TGCGCCAGCAGCCAAGATAGGCTAGCGGGGGGCAAGGAGACCCAGTACTTC.

The V gene is TRBV4-1, the J gene TRBJ2-5; 13 bases match TRBD2. Germline lookup yields CDR1 MGHRA and CDR2 YSYEKL. The CDR3 loop spans 18 amino acids. J gave up 5 bases and V 4 bases, and 13 bases lay outside the gene matches. CDR3 loop: CASSPTSGGNLLQETQYF. As DNA, the CDR3 is TGCGCCAGCAGCCCGACTAGCGGGGGGAACCTACTCCAGGAGACCCAGTACTTC.

Only a few counts were recorded for this clone. The chain uses TRBV7-9 and TRBJ1-2; D may be TRBD1 (5 bases). Germline V gene lookup returns CDR1 SEHNR and CDR2 FQNEAQ (reference sequence). This CDR3 has 14 residues. Trimming took 0 bases from V and 2 from J, leaving 7 bases between them. CDR3 region: CASSLASGNYGYTF. CDR3 nucleotide sequence: TGTGCCAGCAGCTTAGCCTCAGGGAACTATGGCTACACCTTC.

V is TRBV19 and J is TRBJ1-6; weak D call: TRBD1 (5 bases). The CDR3 runs 15 residues. The germline V gene encodes CDR1 LNHDA and CDR2 SQIVND (reference sequence). V lost 2 bases and J lost 8, with 13 bases in between. CDR3 protein: CASSIRNRFDSPLHF. In DNA, the CDR3 is TGTGCCAGTAGTATAAGGAACAGGTTTGATTCACCCCTCCACTTT.

V gene TRBV2 combines with J gene TRBJ1-1; no reliable D call. Germline V gene lookup returns CDR1 SNHLY and CDR2 FYNNEI. The V end lost 8 bases, the J end lost 4 bases, and 8 bases lay between the germline ends. This CDR3 spans 11 amino acids. CDR3 nucleotide sequence: TGTGCCAGCGCGGTAAGCACTGAAGCTTTCTTT. It encodes CASAVSTEAFF.

The CDR3, as DNA: TGTGCCAGCACCGACAGGGGTTTAAATCAGCCCCAGCATTTT. Amino acids: CASTDRGLNQPQHF. The gene calls are TRBV28 and TRBJ1-5; 8 nucleotides line up with TRBD1. CDR1 is MDHEN, CDR2 SYDVKM, per germline. Unmatched junction bases numbered 6, after V lost 7 bases and J lost 4 bases. The CDR3 is 14 residues long.

The J gene is TRBJ2-7, the V gene TRBV11-2; D unresolved. There are 17 residues in the CDR3. Per the germline V gene, CDR1 is SGHAT and CDR2 is FQNNGV. The ends were cut back, 6 bases at V and 0 bases at J, with 21 bases in the middle. The CDR3 here is CASSKIDLRSNSYEQYF. In nucleotides, the CDR3 is TGTGCCAGCAGTAAAATAGACTTACGATCAAACTCCTACGAGCAGTACTTC.

This clone was seen a few times. This sequence joins TRBV28 and TRBJ1-5; no clear D. CDR3 length: 13 amino acids. Germline loops: CDR1 MDHEN, CDR2 SYDVKM. V lost 10 bases, J lost 0 bases, and 10 bases lay in between. Here the CDR3 reads CATQGDSNQPQHF. CDR3 coding DNA: TGTGCCACCCAAGGAGATAGCAATCAGCCCCAGCATTTT.